The 21 T cell receptor beta chains below were found in one sample sequenced in a study of cytomegalovirus exposure and HLA in healthy donors. The PCR contained 60 Vbeta and 13 Jbeta primers. Clones were sequenced by immunoSEQ multiplex PCR, and TCRdb holds only the in-frame ones, with some missing. The sample holds about 140,000 clones, about 80% seen once. The source material was PBMCs. Every receptor here comes from a woman between 40 and 55 years old in good health and CMV-seronegative.

The chain is built from TRBV30 and TRBJ1-4; D gene unclear. The CDR3 contains 16 residues. Trimming left V 0 bases short and J 6 bases short, with 17 bases between. Per the germline V gene, CDR1 is GTSNPN and CDR2 is SVGIG (reference sequence). CDR3 sequence (DNA): TGTGCCTGGAGTGTTCTCTACGGGCTGGGAGATGAAAAACTGTTTTTT. It encodes CAWSVLYGLGDEKLFF.

This clone is a singleton in its sample. The V and J genes are TRBV28 and TRBJ2-7; the D gene is possibly TRBD2 (6 bases). The CDR3 length is 15 residues. The germline CDR1 and CDR2 sequences are MDHEN and SYDVKM. V gave up 0 bases and J gave up 7 bases, with 16 bases separating them. The CDR3 bases are TGTGCCAGCAGTTTATGGCGAGCGGGTGGAGGGGAGCAGTACTTC. This encodes CASSLWRAGGGEQYF. Looking up the rest from reference TRBV28 and TRBJ2-7 gives the full variable domain: DVKVTQSSRYLVKRTGEKVFLECVQDMDHENMFWYRQDPGLGLRLIYFSYDVKMKEKGDIPEGYSVSREKKERFSLILESASTNQTSMYLCASSLWRAGGGEQYFGPGTRLTVT.

This chain uses TRBV10-3 with TRBJ2-3; TRBD1 is a possible D gene (5 bases). Germline V gives CDR1 ENHRY, CDR2 SYGVKD. The CDR3 extends over 15 amino acids. The V gene lost 0 bases and the J gene lost 6 bases, with 13 bases spanning the gap. CDR3 bases: TGTGCCATCAGTGAGTCGAATCTCAGGGCGGATACGCAGTATTTT. Translated: CAISESNLRADTQYF.

The CDR3 DNA follows: TGTGCCAGCTGGGGGGACAGGGGTCCCTACGAGCAGTACTTC. It translates to CASWGDRGPYEQYF. J is TRBJ2-7 and V is TRBV6-6; 10 bases are a match to TRBD1. The length of the CDR3 is 14 residues. Trimming cost V 8 bases and J 2 bases; bases outside gene matches: 6. Looked up from germline, CDR1 is MNHNY and CDR2 is SVGAGI (reference sequence).

The chain joins TRBV29-1 to TRBJ2-1; no reliable D call. Trimming shortened V by 7 bases and J by 0 bases, and 7 bases separated the two germline ends. Germline V CDR1 and CDR2: SQVTM, ANQGSEA. This CDR3 has 12 residues. The CDR3 here is CSATSSYNEQFF. The CDR3 DNA reads as TGCAGCGCCACGAGCTCCTACAATGAGCAGTTCTTC.

This chain joins TRBV7-3 and TRBJ2-2, with unresolved D. Looked up from germline, CDR1 is SGHTA and CDR2 is FQGTGA. Trimming left V 7 bases short and J 4 bases short, with 4 bases between. This CDR3 is 11 amino acids long. The DNA for the CDR3 is TGTGCCAGCAAACTCACCGGGGAGCTGTTTTTT. Its translation is CASKLTGELFF.

This clone appeared a single time. The V and J genes are TRBV21-1 and TRBJ1-5. TRBV21-1 is flagged as a pseudogene. This CDR3 is built from 14 residues. CDR3 amino acids: CASSRGYSNQPQHF. In DNA, the CDR3 is TGTGCCAGCAGCAGAGGATATAGCAATCAGCCCCAGCATTTT.

This clone was seen just once. The chain carries TRBV30 and TRBJ1-4, with 8 bases aligning to TRBD1. Germline loops: CDR1 GTSNPN, CDR2 SVGIG (reference sequence). The CDR3 totals 15 residues. J was trimmed by 7 bases and V by 1 base; bases with no gene match: 8. As DNA, the CDR3 is TGTGCCTGGAGTGCCTTCAGGGGGCTCGGTGAAAAACTGTTTTTT. Translation: CAWSAFRGLGEKLFF.

V and J are TRBV9 and TRBJ1-1; D is possibly TRBD1 (5 bases). Germline V CDR1 and CDR2: SGDLS, YYNGEE. The CDR3 has 16 residues. Trimming removed 2 bases from V and 0 bases from J, with 14 bases in between. In nucleotides, the CDR3 is TGTGCCAGCAGCGTCGGACATGTTGGAGTGAACACTGAAGCTTTCTTT. Translated: CASSVGHVGVNTEAFF.

This clone came up once. V usage is TRBV30 and J usage is TRBJ1-5; the D gene is possibly TRBD1 (5 bases). This CDR3 has 14 amino acids. CDR1 is GTSNPN and CDR2 is SVGIG in the germline V gene (reference sequence). Trimming shortened V by 2 bases and J by 4 bases, and 12 bases separated the two germline ends. Here the CDR3 reads CAWSPGGMNQPQHF. Written as DNA, the CDR3 is TGTGCCTGGAGTCCTGGGGGGATGAATCAGCCCCAGCATTTT. The variable domain in full, completed from reference TRBV30 and TRBJ1-5, reads SQTIHQWPATLVQPVGSPLSLECTVEGTSNPNLYWYRQAAGRGLQLLFYSVGIGQISSEVPQNLSASRPQDRQFILSSKKLLLSDSGFYLCAWSPGGMNQPQHFGDGTRLSIL.

This chain joins TRBV5-1 and TRBJ2-3; D call uncertain. The CDR3 runs 16 residues. Trimming took off 0 bases at V and 1 base at J, with 12 bases between the two ends. In germline, CDR1 is SGHRS, CDR2 YFSETQ. The CDR3 DNA sequence: TGCGCCAGCAGCTTGGGTTTTGGAACAGGCACAGATACGCAGTATTTT. This translates into CASSLGFGTGTDTQYF.

This chain links TRBV9 with TRBJ1-2, with TRBD1 identical over 10 bases. CDR1 is SGDLS, CDR2 YYNGEE, per germline. CDR3 length: 13 amino acids. V lost 2 bases and J lost 8; bases outside the gene matches: 3. CDR3 region: CASSVGTGEGYTF. CDR3 bases: TGTGCCAGCAGCGTGGGGACAGGGGAAGGCTACACCTTC. The full variable domain, completed using reference TRBV9 and TRBJ1-2, is DSGVTQTPKHLITATGQRVTLRCSPRSGDLSVYWYQQSLDQGLQFLIQYYNGEERAKGNILERFSAQQFPDLHSELNLSSLELGDSALYFCASSVGTGEGYTFGSGTRLTVV.

This clone was counted once. This chain links TRBV4-1 with TRBJ2-1; tentatively, D is TRBD2 (5 bases). The CDR3 runs 18 residues. Trimming left V 1 base short and J 1 base short, with 17 bases between. CDR1 is MGHRA, CDR2 YSYEKL, per germline. CDR3 nucleotide sequence: TGCGCCAGCAGCCAAGCCCTTCCTGGACTGTATTCCTACAATGAGCAGTTCTTC. Its protein product is CASSQALPGLYSYNEQFF.

The CDR3 sequence is CASTYRPSADTQYF. Written as DNA, the CDR3 is TGTGCCAGCACCTATAGACCGAGCGCTGATACGCAGTATTTT. V is TRBV28 and J is TRBJ2-3; D is unclear. V lost 7 bases and J lost 6, with 17 bases in between. The germline V gene encodes CDR1 MDHEN and CDR2 SYDVKM. The CDR3 is 14 residues long.

This clone occurred once. This chain uses TRBV5-1 with TRBJ2-2, with 10 bases lining up with TRBD2. There are 16 residues in the CDR3. The ends lost 1 base at V and 4 bases at J; junction bases unmatched: 4. The germline gives CDR1 SGHRS, CDR2 YFSETQ. The CDR3 spells CASSLTSGKRTGELFF. The CDR3, as DNA: TGCGCCAGCAGCTTGACTAGCGGGAAGCGCACCGGGGAGCTGTTTTTT.

V gene TRBV5-6 combines with J gene TRBJ2-3; TRBD1 agrees at 7 bases. CDR1 and CDR2 from the germline V gene are SGHDT and YYEEEE. The trim removed 4 bases at V and 0 bases at J, leaving 2 bases unmatched. The CDR3 consists of 14 residues. The CDR3 nucleotides are TGTGCCAGCAGCCCGACAGGGAGCACAGATACGCAGTATTTT. It codes for CASSPTGSTDTQYF.

The chain uses TRBV9 and TRBJ2-5; possibly TRBD2 for D (6 bases). CDR1 and CDR2 (germline): SGDLS, YYNGEE. This CDR3 contains 14 residues. Trimming took 3 bases from V and 5 from J, leaving 14 bases between them. CDR3 sequence reads: CASSATSRSETQYF. The DNA for the CDR3 is TGTGCCAGCAGCGCGACTAGTCGTTCCGAGACCCAGTACTTC.

The rearrangement links TRBV7-8 to TRBJ1-4, with 10 bases identical to TRBD1. V lost 5 bases, J lost 6 bases, and 3 bases stayed unmatched. Germline CDR1 SGHVS, CDR2 FQNEAQ. The CDR3 is 14 amino acids. CDR3 residues: CASSLTGGYEKLFF. The DNA of the CDR3 is TGTGCCAGCAGCCTGACAGGGGGCTATGAAAAACTGTTTTTT.

The V gene is TRBV28, the J gene TRBJ2-3, with D perhaps matching TRBD2 (7 bases). CDR1 is MDHEN and CDR2 is SYDVKM in the germline V gene. Between the trimmed V and J ends, which lost 4 bases and 2 bases, there was a span of 22 bases. The CDR3 loop spans 18 amino acids. The CDR3 DNA sequence: TGTGCCAGCAGTTGGTTAGGGGGGGGGAGCGGGATCACAGATACGCAGTATTTT. Residues: CASSWLGGGSGITDTQYF.

The rearrangement uses TRBV6-6 and TRBJ1-5; no clear D gene. The germline gives CDR1 MNHNY, CDR2 SVGAGI (reference sequence). Trimming took 7 bases from V and 2 from J, leaving 18 bases between them. The CDR3 runs to 16 residues. The CDR3 is CASILYGDLGNQPQHF. DNA of the CDR3: TGTGCCAGCATCCTCTACGGGGATTTGGGCAATCAGCCCCAGCATTTT.

The chain couples TRBV6-5 to TRBJ2-7, with a tentative D call TRBD2 (6 bases). From germline, CDR1 is MNHEY and CDR2 SVGAGI. The CDR3 consists of 13 residues. Between the trimmed V and J ends, which lost 8 bases and 7 bases, there was a span of 18 bases. CDR3 sequence (DNA): TGTGCCAGCGGTAGGGTAGCGGTGGGTGAGCAGTACTTC. Protein sequence: CASGRVAVGEQYF.